Below are 27 T cell receptor beta chains sequenced from a single sample in a study of blood T cell repertoires in COVID-19. Profiled with immunoSEQ multiplex PCR; TCRdb holds only in-frame clones, not every one. The sample records 60,000 to 85,000 clones, roughly 70% being singletons. Sequencing was done on a sample of peripheral blood. The receptors come from a human donor with acute or convalescent COVID-19. The donor label of this sample is uncertain.

The genes are TRBV30 and TRBJ1-1; the D gene is possibly TRBD1 (6 bases). Trimming took off 2 bases at V and 2 bases at J, with 12 bases between the two ends. Germline V CDR1 and CDR2: GTSNPN, SVGIG (reference sequence). This CDR3 has 14 amino acids. CDR3 in DNA: TGTGCCTGGAGTACTAGAGGGGGTAACACTGAAGCTTTCTTT. Protein sequence: CAWSTRGGNTEAFF.

J is TRBJ1-2 and V is TRBV6-2 or TRBV6-3; 10 nucleotides match TRBD1. V was clipped by 0 bases and J by 5 bases; unmatched bases: 6. Germline CDR1 is MNHEY and CDR2 is SVGEGT. The CDR3 loop spans 16 amino acids. The DNA of the CDR3 is TGTGCCAGCAGTTACTCGGAGACAGGGGGCCGTTATGGCTACACCTTC. Translating it yields CASSYSETGGRYGYTF.

The J gene is TRBJ2-1, the V gene TRBV29-1; 10 bases line up with TRBD2. CDR1 and CDR2 from the germline V gene are SQVTM and ANQGSEA. With V trimmed by 5 bases and J by 10 bases, 8 bases remained unmatched. The CDR3 has 13 amino acids. The CDR3 bases are TGCAGCGTTAAAAGCGGGGGGGCGAGGGAGCAGTTCTTC. As protein: CSVKSGGAREQFF.

V and J are TRBV7-3 and TRBJ1-4; TRBD1 agrees at 7 bases. The CDR3 runs 14 residues. Per germline, CDR1 SGHTA and CDR2 FQGTGA. V was pared by 3 bases and J by 8 bases, with 6 bases of the junction left unmatched. The CDR3 loop is CASSLRQGPEKLFF. In DNA form, the CDR3 reads TGTGCCAGCAGCTTGCGACAGGGCCCAGAAAAACTGTTTTTT.

The chain combines TRBV18 with TRBJ2-7; 8 bases fit TRBD1. This CDR3 contains 14 residues. The germline CDR1 and CDR2 sequences are KGHSH and LQKENI. Trimming took 6 bases from V and 7 from J; bases not matched to a gene: 11. CDR3 in DNA: TGTGCCAGCTCCCTCCAGGGGGCCATGGGAGAGCAGTACGTC. This gives the protein CASSLQGAMGEQYV.

The rearrangement uses TRBV2 and TRBJ1-2; D ambiguous. The V gene's germline CDR1 is SNHLY and CDR2 FYNNEI. The CDR3 is made up of 15 amino acids. The V end lost 2 bases, the J end lost 0 bases, and 10 bases lay between the germline ends. The CDR3 protein is CASSEIRGTNYGYTF. The CDR3 DNA sequence: TGTGCCAGCAGTGAAATCCGGGGAACTAACTATGGCTACACCTTC.

This clone came up a few times. The gene calls are TRBV7-3 and TRBJ2-1; D remains ambiguous. The V gene lost 1 base and the J gene lost 5 bases, with 12 bases spanning the gap. Germline V lookup: CDR1 SGHTA, CDR2 FQGTGA. This CDR3 is 15 amino acids long. The CDR3 coding sequence is TGTGCCAGCAGCTTAATGCAGGTACCTAACAATGAGCAGTTCTTC. It yields the protein CASSLMQVPNNEQFF.

The CDR3, as DNA: TGTGCCAGCAGCCGGGGGGGTCCCTATGGCTACACCTTC. Amino acid sequence: CASSRGGPYGYTF. V and J are TRBV7-9 and TRBJ1-2, with D possibly matching TRBD1 (5 bases). The CDR3 covers 13 residues. V lost 5 bases and J lost 4, with 11 bases in between. The germline V gene encodes CDR1 SEHNR and CDR2 FQNEAQ (reference sequence).

CDR3 sequence (DNA): TGCGCCAGCAGCTTGGAGGGGGCGGGAACAGGGAGTAACGAGCAGTACTTC. Its translation: CASSLEGAGTGSNEQYF. The chain employs TRBV5-1 and TRBJ2-7, with D tentatively TRBD1 (7 bases). The V gene's germline CDR1 is SGHRS and CDR2 YFSETQ. The CDR3 has 17 amino acids. Trimming took 0 bases from V and 5 from J, leaving 21 bases between them.

V gene TRBV2 combines with J gene TRBJ2-7, with D possibly TRBD2 on 6 matching bases. The CDR3 has 14 amino acids. Germline V lookup: CDR1 SNHLY, CDR2 FYNNEI. Trimming took off 5 bases at V and 3 bases at J, with 14 bases between the two ends. The CDR3 spells CASSPPGLIYEQYF. DNA for the CDR3: TGTGCCAGCAGTCCACCGGGACTGATCTACGAGCAGTACTTC.

The chain uses TRBV4-1 and TRBJ1-6; the D is unclear. Trimming shortened V by 2 bases and J by 9 bases, and 17 bases separated the two germline ends. The CDR3 is 16 residues long. From germline, CDR1 is MGHRA and CDR2 YSYEKL. In DNA form, the CDR3 reads TGCGCCAGCAGCCAAAGAGGAGGGCAGGAAAGTTCACCCCTCCACTTT. This encodes CASSQRGGQESSPLHF.

Remarks on this clone: A read error may account for a junction end that differs from germline. V usage is TRBV28 and J usage is TRBJ1-5; tentative D call: TRBD1 (6 bases). The CDR3 has 14 amino acids. Germline-derived CDR1 and CDR2 are MDHEN and SYDVKM. CDR3 in DNA: TGTGCCAGCAGTCCGGGGGGGGCAGCTCAGCTCCAGCATTTT. Its protein product is CASSPGGAAQLQHF.

The chain recombines TRBV9 with TRBJ2-5, with TRBD1 as a possible D gene (5 bases). Germline CDR1 and CDR2: SGDLS and YYNGEE. The CDR3 covers 11 residues. The V end lost 7 bases, the J end lost 4 bases, and 8 bases lay between the germline ends. The CDR3 bases are TGTGCCAGCGGGGCCGGAGAGACCCAGTACTTC. Amino acids: CASGAGETQYF.

The chain combines TRBV7-8 with TRBJ1-6; no firm D call. This CDR3 is 15 amino acids long. Germline V CDR1 and CDR2: SGHVS, FQNEAQ. Trimming left V 5 bases short and J 10 bases short, with 18 bases between. The CDR3 region is CASSRVGRVASPLHF. In DNA form, the CDR3 reads TGTGCCAGCAGCCGAGTTGGGAGGGTGGCGTCACCCCTCCACTTT.

The J gene is TRBJ2-1, the V gene TRBV3-1 (or the pseudogene TRBV3-2); D is unclear. Trimming cost V 0 bases and J 10 bases, with 10 bases left between them. This CDR3 is 13 amino acids long. Germline CDR1 is LGHDT and CDR2 is YNNKEL (reference sequence). The CDR3 nucleotides are TGTGCCAGCAGCCAAGATCCCGCGAGCGAGCAGTTCTTC. Its translation is CASSQDPASEQFF.

The chain uses TRBV14 and TRBJ1-2; 9 bases match TRBD1. This CDR3 is built from 14 residues. Germline lookup yields CDR1 SGHDN and CDR2 FVKESK. J was trimmed by 4 bases and V by 4 bases; bases with no gene match: 4. This CDR3 reads CASSRDRVAYGYTF. The CDR3 nucleotides are TGTGCCAGCAGCCGGGACAGGGTGGCCTATGGCTACACCTTC.

V is TRBV29-1 and J is TRBJ2-6; D is undetermined. The CDR3 runs 13 residues. Germline V gives CDR1 SQVTM, CDR2 ANQGSEA. Trimming stripped 7 bases from V and 3 bases from J, with 10 bases between. CDR3 residues: CSAQAYGANVLTF. The DNA of the CDR3 is TGCAGCGCCCAGGCGTATGGGGCCAACGTCCTGACTTTC.

This chain links TRBV7-9 with TRBJ2-2; 8 bases agree with TRBD1. The V and J ends lost 5 bases and 5 bases, in that order; junction bases with no gene match: 7. This CDR3 is built from 15 residues. CDR1 is SEHNR and CDR2 is FQNEAQ in the germline V gene (reference sequence). In nucleotides, the CDR3 is TGTGCCAGCAGCGCGTCTCAGGGGGCAACCGGGGAGCTGTTTTTT. This sequence encodes CASSASQGATGELFF.

Here the CDR3 DNA reads TGTGCCATCAGTGAGGGACAGGGCTTGGTCTCCCCTGAAGCTTTCTTT. This translates into CAISEGQGLVSPEAFF. This chain uses TRBV10-3 with TRBJ1-1; 8 bases match TRBD1. V trimming: 2 bases; J trimming: 6 bases; junction bases outside the gene matches: 11. From germline, CDR1 is ENHRY and CDR2 SYGVKD. The length of the CDR3 is 16 residues.

V usage is TRBV12-2 and J usage is TRBJ2-1; the D call of TRBD2 is as the table states it, not checked on the DNA. TRBV12-2 is shown as a pseudogene. The length of the CDR3 is 16 residues. CDR3 sequence: CASRPDSPTVYNEQFF. The CDR3 DNA reads TGTGCAAGTCGCCCAGACTCACCAACCGTCTACAATGAGCAGTTCTTC.

The chain recombines TRBV19 with TRBJ1-1, with 9 bases fitting TRBD1. The CDR3 is made up of 16 amino acids. The ends lost 5 bases at V and 3 bases at J; junction bases unmatched: 10. Germline V gene data show CDR1 as LNHDA and CDR2 as SQIVND (reference sequence). The CDR3, as DNA: TGTGCCAGTAGTCCTTCGCCGGGACAGGGTTACACTGAAGCTTTCTTT. Translating it yields CASSPSPGQGYTEAFF.

The chain joins TRBV19 to TRBJ2-2; 7 bases align to TRBD1. This CDR3 is built from 13 residues. Per germline, CDR1 LNHDA and CDR2 SQIVND (reference sequence). The V gene end was trimmed by 10 bases and the J gene end by 4 bases; junction bases not matched to a gene: 6. CDR3 protein: CATRTGITGELFF. The CDR3 region has the DNA TGTGCCACCCGGACAGGAATCACCGGGGAGCTGTTTTTT.

The V gene is TRBV6-5, the J gene TRBJ1-4; no definite D call. The germline gives CDR1 MNHEY, CDR2 SVGAGI. Trimming stripped 1 base from V and 8 bases from J, with 11 bases between. This CDR3 contains 14 residues. The CDR3 DNA sequence: TGTGCCAGCAGTTACTTGGGCGTTCAGGAAAAACTGTTTTTT. It encodes CASSYLGVQEKLFF.

The V and J genes are TRBV4-1 and TRBJ1-4; 11 bases line up with TRBD1. The junction had 3 bases not matched to a gene; V was cut back by 2 bases and J by 7 bases. Germline V lookup: CDR1 MGHRA, CDR2 YSYEKL. This CDR3 spans 15 amino acids. The CDR3: CASSQSGTGGEKLFF. The CDR3 DNA reads TGCGCCAGCAGCCAATCCGGGACAGGGGGTGAAAAACTGTTTTTT.

The rearrangement uses TRBV4-1 and TRBJ1-5; D unresolved. Trimming removed 0 bases at V and 1 base at J, with 7 bases between. CDR1 MGHRA and CDR2 YSYEKL come from the germline V gene. The CDR3 runs 15 residues. The CDR3 here is CASSQDPVSNQPQHF. The CDR3 coding sequence is TGCGCCAGCAGCCAAGATCCGGTGAGCAATCAGCCCCAGCATTTT.

This sequence joins TRBV6-6 and TRBJ1-4; 7 nucleotides line up with TRBD1. V shed 7 bases, J shed 0 bases, and the junction held 8 bases outside the gene matches. The germline CDR1 and CDR2 sequences are MNHNY and SVGAGI (reference sequence). The CDR3 loop spans 16 amino acids. CDR3 DNA sequence: TGTGCCAGCATTCCCCGTGGGACAGCAACTAATGAAAAACTGTTTTTT. This gives the protein CASIPRGTATNEKLFF.

The J gene is TRBJ2-3, the V gene TRBV9; no clear D gene. Germline values: CDR1 SGDLS, CDR2 YYNGEE. The CDR3 is 15 amino acids. V dropped 4 bases and J dropped 1 base, with 13 bases sitting between them. CDR3 sequence: CASSPMGRGTDTQYF. The CDR3 region has the DNA TGTGCCAGCAGCCCTATGGGTCGGGGCACAGATACGCAGTATTTT.